Sequencing of this T cell receptor (beta chain) was carried out in a study of post-analysis software for immune sequencing data. Study context: Disease courses included relapsing-remitting, secondary progressive and progressive-relapsing multiple sclerosis.

The germline V and J ends were trimmed by 6 bases and 3 bases, with 5 bases remaining between them. The CDR3 runs to 11 residues. Prepared libraries of TCR beta cDNA carried unique molecular identifiers. The yield from roughly 1 to 10 million T cells was roughly 500,000 cDNA molecules in total. TCRdb re-called the PCR reads with MiXCR, one entry per CDR3 protein. The sample includes hundreds of thousands of distinct CDR3 sequences, approximately 53% of them seen just once. Study-level findings and limits: Same-batch samples co-clustered strongly by F measure. Significantly lower normalized Chao1 diversity was found in patients with multiple sclerosis relative to controls. Four or five TRBV segments (TRBV5-6, TRBV5-1 and TRBV20-1 among them) occurred more frequently in patients than in controls.

Concerning this clonotype: Antigen unknown.

V is TRBV12-3 or TRBV12-4 and J is TRBJ2-5; D is possibly TRBD1 (5 bases). The sample taken for sequencing was blood. This clonotype was sampled from a girl between 5 and 17 years old with multiple sclerosis. For the CDR3, the DNA is TGTGCCAGCAGACAGGAAGAGACCCAGTACTTC. Amino acid sequence: CASRQEETQYF.